The source of this T cell receptor beta chain is a study of Graves' ophthalmopathy and Graves' hyperthyroidism. From RNA, the CDR3 regions of TCR beta chains were amplified and sequenced. RT-PCR with HTBI primers came first, then second-round multiplex PCR. One entry per CDR3 protein results from TCRdb running MiXCR on the multiplex PCR reads. The profile shows 400,000 to 450,000 distinct CDR3 sequences, around 20% of them singletons. The V and J ends lost 5 bases and 4 bases respectively, with 15 bases between them. Germline V CDR1 and CDR2: SGHVS, FQNEAQ. The CDR3 consists of 14 residues. There are many counts of this clonotype.

Sample: peripheral blood. This sequence originates from a woman aged 18-30 years with stable Graves' hyperthyroidism. The rearrangement joins TRBV7-8 to TRBJ2-7, with D perhaps being TRBD1 or TRBD2 (7 bases each). In nucleotides, the CDR3 is TGTGCCAGCAGCGGGGGGAGGGGGCTATACGAGCAGTACTTC. This codes for CASSGGRGLYEQYF.